These T cell receptor gamma chains were read from a single sample in a study of intestinal T cells in coeliac disease. TCRdb re-processed the multiplex PCR reads via CATT. The sample includes 360 or so gamma-chain clones, about 53% of them seen just once. The material sequenced was a duodenal biopsy. The origin of the receptors is a human donor with celiac disease. Each CDR3 is given with its conserved first and last residue. For some rows the clone size is stated as once, few or many, or as a class when expanded; others skip it.

clone size: NA
J gene: TRGJ1/TRGJ2
V gene: TRGV5P
CDR3 protein: CATLRLDPHYKKLF
CDR3 DNA: TGTGCCACCCTCCGGCTGGACCCTCATTATAAGAAACTCTTT

clone size: large
J gene: TRGJ1/TRGJ2
V gene: TRGV8
CDR3 protein: CAPGAAWDDKKLF
CDR3 DNA: TGTGCACCTGGGGCTGCGTGGGATGATAAGAAACTCTTT

clone size: NA
J gene: TRGJ1/TRGJ2
V gene: TRGV8
CDR3 protein: CATWDLRVISKLF
CDR3 DNA: TGTGCCACCTGGGATTTAAGGGTTATAAGTAAACTCTTT

clone size: NA
J gene: TRGJP2
V gene: TRGV2
CDR3 protein: CAPGTDSSDWVKTF
CDR3 DNA: TGTGCACCTGGGACGGATAGTAGTGATTGGGTCAAGACGTTT

clone size: NA
J gene: TRGJP1
V gene: TRGV3
CDR3 protein: CATWDRSGDRWGGWFKIF
CDR3 DNA: TGTGCCACCTGGGACCGCTCGGGGGACCGTTGGGGTGGTTGGTTCAAGATATTT

clone size: NA
J gene: TRGJP2
V gene: TRGV11
CDR3 protein: CACVESSNSSDWIKTF
CDR3 DNA: TGTGCCTGCGTGGAATCGTCCAATAGTAGTGATTGGATCAAGACGTTT

clone size: NA
J gene: TRGJP1
V gene: TRGV8
CDR3 protein: CATWDNLSGWFKIF
CDR3 DNA: TGTGCCACCTGGGATAATCTCTCTGGTTGGTTCAAGATATTT

clone size: once
J gene: TRGJP1
V gene: TRGV4
CDR3 protein: CATTLGWFKIF
CDR3 DNA: TGTGCCACCACACTTGGTTGGTTCAAGATATTT

clone size: NA
J gene: TRGJ1/TRGJ2
V gene: TRGV11
CDR3 protein: CACWIRHVQQNYYKKLF
CDR3 DNA: TGTGCCTGCTGGATTAGGCACGTTCAGCAGAATTATTATAAGAAACTCTTT

clone size: hyperexpanded
J gene: TRGJ1/TRGJ2
V gene: TRGV2
CDR3 protein: CATWDGQNYKKLF
CDR3 DNA: TGTGCCACCTGGGACGGGCAGAATTATAAGAAACTCTTT

clone size: few
J gene: TRGJ1/TRGJ2
V gene: TRGV2
CDR3 protein: CAHLGRADYYKKLF
CDR3 DNA: TGTGCCCACCTGGGACGGGCGGATTATTATAAGAAACTCTTT

clone size: NA
J gene: TRGJ1/TRGJ2
V gene: TRGV5P
CDR3 protein: CATLRLDPSYKKLF
CDR3 DNA: TGTGCCACCCTCCGGCTGGACCCTAGTTATAAGAAACTCTTT

clone size: NA
J gene: TRGJ1/TRGJ2
V gene: TRGV10
CDR3 protein: CAAWVFLLYKKLF
CDR3 DNA: TGTGCTGCGTGGGTCTTCTTATTATATAAGAAACTCTTT

clone size: few
J gene: TRGJP2
V gene: TRGV11
CDR3 protein: CACWNRPIVSDWIKTF
CDR3 DNA: TGTGCCTGCTGGAATCGTCCAATAGTTAGTGATTGGATCAAGACGTTT

clone size: NA
J gene: TRGJP1
V gene: TRGV4
CDR3 protein: CATWDWWFKIF
CDR3 DNA: TGTGCCACCTGGGACTGGTGGTTCAAGATATTT

clone size: NA
J gene: TRGJP2
V gene: TRGV3
CDR3 protein: CATLGQARSDWIKTF
CDR3 DNA: TGTGCCACCCTGGGACAGGCTCGTAGTGATTGGATCAAGACGTTT

clone size: NA
J gene: TRGJP1
V gene: TRGV10
CDR3 protein: CAAWVDNTTGWFKIF
CDR3 DNA: TGTGCTGCGTGGGTCGACAATACCACTGGTTGGTTCAAGATATTT

clone size: NA
J gene: TRGJ1/TRGJ2
V gene: TRGV8
CDR3 protein: CAPGLAWMYKKLF
CDR3 DNA: TGTGCACCTGGGCTGGCGTGGATGTATAAGAAACTCTTT

clone size: few
J gene: TRGJ1/TRGJ2
V gene: TRGV10
CDR3 protein: CAALVIYYKKLF
CDR3 DNA: TGTGCTGCGTTGGTGATATATTATAAGAAACTCTTT

clone size: NA
J gene: TRGJ1/TRGJ2
V gene: TRGV10
CDR3 protein: CAAWGKKLF
CDR3 DNA: TGTGCTGCGTGGGGTAAGAAACTCTTT

clone size: hyperexpanded
J gene: TRGJ1/TRGJ2
V gene: TRGV3
CDR3 protein: CATWDRRFLYKKLF
CDR3 DNA: TGTGCCACCTGGGACAGGCGATTTCTGTATAAGAAACTCTTT

clone size: NA
J gene: TRGJP1
V gene: TRGV10
CDR3 protein: CAVWDCNTTGWFKIF
CDR3 DNA: TGTGCTGTGTGGGATTGCAATACCACTGGTTGGTTCAAGATATTT

clone size: NA
J gene: TRGJP2
V gene: TRGV3
CDR3 protein: CATWTARSDWIKTF
CDR3 DNA: TGTGCCACCTGGACAGCTCGTAGTGATTGGATCAAGACGTTT